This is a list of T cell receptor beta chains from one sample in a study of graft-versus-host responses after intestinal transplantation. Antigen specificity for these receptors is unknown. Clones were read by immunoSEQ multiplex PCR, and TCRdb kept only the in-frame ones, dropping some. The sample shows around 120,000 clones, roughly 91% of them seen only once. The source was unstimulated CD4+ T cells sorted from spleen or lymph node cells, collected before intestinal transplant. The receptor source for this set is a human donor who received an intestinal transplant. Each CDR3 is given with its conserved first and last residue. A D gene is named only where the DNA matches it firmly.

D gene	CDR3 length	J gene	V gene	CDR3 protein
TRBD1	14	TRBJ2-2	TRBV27	CASSVQGASGELFF
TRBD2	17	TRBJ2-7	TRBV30	CAWSPRESGKSSYEQYF
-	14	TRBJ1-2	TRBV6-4	CAPTTGNLNYGYTF
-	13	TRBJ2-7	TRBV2	CASSEQGVGGQYF
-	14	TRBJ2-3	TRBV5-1	CASRRDINGDTQYF
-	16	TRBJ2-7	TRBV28	CASTGRRVGRVGEQYF
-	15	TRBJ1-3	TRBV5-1	CASSSGARTGNTIYF
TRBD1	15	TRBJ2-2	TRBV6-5	CASSGNRGASGELFF
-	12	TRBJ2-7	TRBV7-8	CASSNFRYEQYF
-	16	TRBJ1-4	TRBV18	CASSPDGTANNEKLFF
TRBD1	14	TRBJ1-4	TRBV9	CASSSQGTNEKLFF
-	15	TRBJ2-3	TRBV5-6	CASSLGDISTDTQYF
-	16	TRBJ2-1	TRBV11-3	CASSFTGSYSYNEQFF
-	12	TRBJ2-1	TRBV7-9	CASSQLAHEQFF
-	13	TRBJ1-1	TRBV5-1	CASSSTGNTEAFF
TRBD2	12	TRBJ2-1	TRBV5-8	CARDRGGYEQFF
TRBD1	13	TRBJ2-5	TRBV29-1	CSVDRGRQETQYF
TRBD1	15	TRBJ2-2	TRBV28	CASSTGQGFTGELFF
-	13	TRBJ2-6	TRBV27	CASSFNGANVLTF
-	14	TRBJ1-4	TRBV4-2	CASSLAGTNEKLFF
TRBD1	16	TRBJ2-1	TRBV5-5	CASSLGSQGAYNEQFF
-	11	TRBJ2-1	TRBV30	CAWSVLLDRFF
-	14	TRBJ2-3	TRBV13	CASSSGHLTDTQYF
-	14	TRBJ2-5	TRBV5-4	CASSLQSGQETQYF
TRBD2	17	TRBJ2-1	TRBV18	CASSPKRAGGNGYEQFF
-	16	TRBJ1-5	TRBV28	CASRPANPLGNQPQHF
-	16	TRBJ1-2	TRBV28	CASSPRSGATPRGYTF